The clone carrying this T cell receptor (beta chain) was seen a few times. The antigen remains unidentified. This clone may be a read error of a much larger clone one base away. These data come from a study of blood T cells in healthy people across ages. Findings and limits, study-wide: There were more naive CD4+ cells and higher diversity in long-lived donors than in aged donors.

Primers used in a second PCR of roughly 6 to 11 cycles were a sample-barcoded 5' primer and a J-beta primer mix. TCRdb itself ran the 5' RACE reads through MiXCR, one entry per CDR3 protein. The table has some 890,000 distinct CDR3 sequences, almost 30% seen once; the top ten hold approximately 10%. Germline CDR1 LGHNA, CDR2 YNFKEQ. This CDR3 region has 12 residues. This sample also belongs to another study, concerning T cells of mothers and their children.

This receptor was taken from a woman in her thirties or forties in good health. Sequences were obtained from blood. This sequence joins TRBV4-2 and TRBJ2-7, with TRBD2 as a possible D gene (5 bases). The J call may be wrong; the DNA end is better matched by TRBJ2-5. The CDR3 here is CAGSQGGATQYF. CDR3 in DNA: TGTGCCGGCAGCCAAGGAGGAGCGACCCAGTACTTC.